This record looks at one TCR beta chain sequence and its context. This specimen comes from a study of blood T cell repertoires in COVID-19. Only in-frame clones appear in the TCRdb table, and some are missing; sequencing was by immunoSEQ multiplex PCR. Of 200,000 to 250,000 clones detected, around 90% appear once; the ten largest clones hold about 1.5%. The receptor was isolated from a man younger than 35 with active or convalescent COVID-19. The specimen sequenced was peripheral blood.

Written as DNA, the CDR3 is TGTGCCAGTAGACTCGGGACAGGTGCCAATGAGCAGTTCTTC. Residues: CASRLGTGANEQFF. This chain uses TRBV19 with TRBJ2-1, with TRBD1 matching 8 bases. The CDR3 has 14 residues. The junction had 7 bases not matched to a gene; V was cut back by 6 bases and J by 6 bases. CDR1 and CDR2 from the germline V gene are LNHDA and SQIVND (reference sequence).